This T cell receptor (beta chain) was recovered during a study of cytomegalovirus exposure and HLA in healthy donors. Amplification used 60 Vbeta primers and 13 Jbeta primers. Libraries were prepared by immunoSEQ multiplex PCR; TCRdb keeps only in-frame clonotypes and omits some of them. The data show more than 90,000 clones, and the top ten clones hold roughly 3.6%. This CDR3 has 13 residues. Trimming removed 0 bases from V and 2 bases from J, with 7 bases in between. CDR1 is GTSNPN, CDR2 SVGIG, per germline (reference sequence). Worth noting for this clone: No antigen is known for it.

Study findings and constraints: A classifier reportedly called cytomegalovirus status with high sensitivity and specificity. In an earlier analysis, productive rearrangement rates for most beta V segments clustered near 87% or 30%. In a later analysis, a missense DCLRE1C variant was linked to TCR beta V- and J-gene trimming. As immune exposure information, only CMV serostatus was available.

The sequenced sample consisted of PBMCs. V and J are TRBV30 and TRBJ2-5; possibly TRBD2 for D (6 bases). The TCR originated in a man in his thirties or forties in good health and CMV-seronegative. The CDR3 loop is CAWSVGGQETQYF. As DNA, the CDR3 is TGTGCCTGGAGTGTCGGGGGTCAAGAGACCCAGTACTTC.